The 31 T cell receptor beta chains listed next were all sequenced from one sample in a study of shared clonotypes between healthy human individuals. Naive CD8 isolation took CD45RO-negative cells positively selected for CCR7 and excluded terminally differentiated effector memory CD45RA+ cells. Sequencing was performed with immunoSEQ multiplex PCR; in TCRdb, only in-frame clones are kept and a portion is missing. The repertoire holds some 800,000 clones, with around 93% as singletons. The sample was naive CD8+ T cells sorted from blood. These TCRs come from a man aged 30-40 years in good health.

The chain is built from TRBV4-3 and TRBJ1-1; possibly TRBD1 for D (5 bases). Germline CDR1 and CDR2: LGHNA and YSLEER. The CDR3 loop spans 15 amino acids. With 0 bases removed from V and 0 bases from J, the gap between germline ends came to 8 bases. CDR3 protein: CASSQDQGLNTEAFF. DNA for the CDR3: TGCGCCAGCAGCCAAGATCAGGGACTGAACACTGAAGCTTTCTTT.

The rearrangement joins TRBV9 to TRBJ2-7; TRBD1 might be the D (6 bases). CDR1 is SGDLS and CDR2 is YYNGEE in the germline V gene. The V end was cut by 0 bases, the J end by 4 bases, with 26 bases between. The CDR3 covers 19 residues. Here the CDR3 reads CASSVVWDPLEDRVYEQYF. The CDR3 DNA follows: TGTGCCAGCAGCGTAGTATGGGACCCCTTGGAGGACAGAGTGTACGAGCAGTACTTC. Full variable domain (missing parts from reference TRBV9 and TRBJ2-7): DSGVTQTPKHLITATGQRVTLRCSPRSGDLSVYWYQQSLDQGLQFLIQYYNGEERAKGNILERFSAQQFPDLHSELNLSSLELGDSALYFCASSVVWDPLEDRVYEQYFGPGTRLTVT.

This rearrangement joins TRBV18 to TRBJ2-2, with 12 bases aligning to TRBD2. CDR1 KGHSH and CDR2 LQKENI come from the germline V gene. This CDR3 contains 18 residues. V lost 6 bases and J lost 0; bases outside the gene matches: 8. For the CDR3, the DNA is TGTGCCAGCTCCCGTGGGACTAGCGGGTACGCGAACACCGGGGAGCTGTTTTTT. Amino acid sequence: CASSRGTSGYANTGELFF.

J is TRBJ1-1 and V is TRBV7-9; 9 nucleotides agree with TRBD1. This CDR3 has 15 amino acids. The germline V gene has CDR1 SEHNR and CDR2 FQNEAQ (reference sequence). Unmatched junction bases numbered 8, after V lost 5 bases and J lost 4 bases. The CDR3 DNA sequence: TGTGCCAGCAGCCCAGAACAGGGGGCTTTCACTGAAGCTTTCTTT. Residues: CASSPEQGAFTEAFF.

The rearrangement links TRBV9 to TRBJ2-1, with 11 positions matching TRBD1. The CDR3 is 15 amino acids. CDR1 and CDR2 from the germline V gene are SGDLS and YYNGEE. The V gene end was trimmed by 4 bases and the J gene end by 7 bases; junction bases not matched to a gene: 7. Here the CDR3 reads CASSTGTGGFNEQFF. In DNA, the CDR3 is TGTGCCAGCAGCACCGGGACAGGGGGGTTTAATGAGCAGTTCTTC. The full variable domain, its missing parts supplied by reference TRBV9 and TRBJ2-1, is DSGVTQTPKHLITATGQRVTLRCSPRSGDLSVYWYQQSLDQGLQFLIQYYNGEERAKGNILERFSAQQFPDLHSELNLSSLELGDSALYFCASSTGTGGFNEQFFGPGTRLTVL.

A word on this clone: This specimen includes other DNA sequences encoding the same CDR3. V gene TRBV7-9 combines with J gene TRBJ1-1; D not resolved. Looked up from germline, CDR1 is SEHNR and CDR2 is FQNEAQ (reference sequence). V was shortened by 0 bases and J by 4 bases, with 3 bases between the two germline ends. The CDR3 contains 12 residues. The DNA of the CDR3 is TGTGCCAGCAGCTTAGCGCTCACTGAAGCTTTCTTT. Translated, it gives CASSLALTEAFF.

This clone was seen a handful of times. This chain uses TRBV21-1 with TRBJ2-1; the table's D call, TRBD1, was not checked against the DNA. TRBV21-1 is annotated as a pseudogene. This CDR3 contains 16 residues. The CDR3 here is CASSTRTGILYNEQFF. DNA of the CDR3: TGTGCCAGCAGCACTAGGACAGGGATCTTGTACAATGAGCAGTTCTTC.

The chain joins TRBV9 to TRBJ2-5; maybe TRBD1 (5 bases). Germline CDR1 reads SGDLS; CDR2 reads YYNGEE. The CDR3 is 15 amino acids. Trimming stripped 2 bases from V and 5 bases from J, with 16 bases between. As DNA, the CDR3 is TGTGCCAGCAGCGTTGAGGACCTAAAGGGGGAGACCCAGTACTTC. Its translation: CASSVEDLKGETQYF. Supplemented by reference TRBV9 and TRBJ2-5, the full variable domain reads DSGVTQTPKHLITATGQRVTLRCSPRSGDLSVYWYQQSLDQGLQFLIQYYNGEERAKGNILERFSAQQFPDLHSELNLSSLELGDSALYFCASSVEDLKGETQYFGPGTRLLVL.

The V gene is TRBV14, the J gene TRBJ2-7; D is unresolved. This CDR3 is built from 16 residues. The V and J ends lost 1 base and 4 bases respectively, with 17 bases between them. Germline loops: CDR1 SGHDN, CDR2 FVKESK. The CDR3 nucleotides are TGTGCCAGCAGCCAAGCGCAGCCACCGCTAGAATACGAGCAGTACTTC. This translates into CASSQAQPPLEYEQYF.

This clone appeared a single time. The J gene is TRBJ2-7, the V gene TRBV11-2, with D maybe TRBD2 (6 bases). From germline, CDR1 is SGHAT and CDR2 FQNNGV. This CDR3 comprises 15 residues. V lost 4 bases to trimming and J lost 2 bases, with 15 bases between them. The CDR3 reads CASSSGDSLPYEQYF. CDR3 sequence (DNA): TGTGCCAGCAGCTCTGGGGACTCCCTACCCTACGAGCAGTACTTC.

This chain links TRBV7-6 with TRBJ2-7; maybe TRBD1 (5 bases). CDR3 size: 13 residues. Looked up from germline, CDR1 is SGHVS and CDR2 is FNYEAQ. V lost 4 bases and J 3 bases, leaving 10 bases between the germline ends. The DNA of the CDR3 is TGTGCCAGCAGCTCGTTCGACAGCTACGAGCAGTACTTC. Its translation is CASSSFDSYEQYF.

CDR3 nucleotides: TGTGCCAGCAGTGAAGCGGCCCACCGGGAGCAGTTCTTC. Translated: CASSEAAHREQFF. The chain recombines TRBV6-1 with TRBJ2-1; no clear D. V gave up 0 bases and J gave up 10 bases, with 10 bases separating them. Germline V gene data show CDR1 as MNHNS and CDR2 as SASEGT. This CDR3 has 13 residues.

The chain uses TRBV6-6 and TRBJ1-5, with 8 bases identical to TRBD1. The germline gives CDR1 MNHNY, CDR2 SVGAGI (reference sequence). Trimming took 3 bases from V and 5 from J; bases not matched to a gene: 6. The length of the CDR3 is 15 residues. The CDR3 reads CASSYSQGVDQPQHF. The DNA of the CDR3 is TGTGCCAGCAGTTATTCACAGGGGGTTGATCAGCCCCAGCATTTT.

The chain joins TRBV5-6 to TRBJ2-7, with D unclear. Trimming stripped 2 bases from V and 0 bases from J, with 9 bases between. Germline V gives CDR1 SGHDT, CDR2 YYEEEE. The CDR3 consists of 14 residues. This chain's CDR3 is CASSFSADSYEQYF. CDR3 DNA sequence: TGTGCCAGCAGCTTCTCCGCCGACTCCTACGAGCAGTACTTC.

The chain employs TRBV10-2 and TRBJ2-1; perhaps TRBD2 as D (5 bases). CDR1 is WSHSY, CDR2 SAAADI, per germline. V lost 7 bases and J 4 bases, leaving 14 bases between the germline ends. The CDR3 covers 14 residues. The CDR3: CASNEGNKYNEQFF. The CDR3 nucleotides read TGCGCCAGCAACGAGGGTAATAAGTACAATGAGCAGTTCTTC.

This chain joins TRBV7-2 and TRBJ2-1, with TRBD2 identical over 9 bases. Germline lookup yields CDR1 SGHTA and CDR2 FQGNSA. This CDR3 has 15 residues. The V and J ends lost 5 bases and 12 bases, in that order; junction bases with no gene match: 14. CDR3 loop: CASSPLAGSLSGQFF. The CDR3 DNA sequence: TGTGCCAGCAGCCCACTAGCGGGCTCCCTCAGCGGGCAGTTCTTC.

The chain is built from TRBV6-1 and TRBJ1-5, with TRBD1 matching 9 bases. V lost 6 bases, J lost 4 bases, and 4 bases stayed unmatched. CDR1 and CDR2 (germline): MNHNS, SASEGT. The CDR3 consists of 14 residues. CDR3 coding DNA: TGTGCCAGCAGGCGGACAGGGGCTAATCAGCCCCAGCATTTT. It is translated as CASRRTGANQPQHF.

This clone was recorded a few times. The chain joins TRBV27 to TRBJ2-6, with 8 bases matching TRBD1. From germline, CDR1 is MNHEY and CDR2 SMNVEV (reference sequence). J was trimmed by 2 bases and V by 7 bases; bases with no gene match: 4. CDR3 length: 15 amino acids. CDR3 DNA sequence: TGTGCCAGCAAGGACAGGGAGGCTGGGGCCAACGTCCTGACTTTC. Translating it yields CASKDREAGANVLTF.

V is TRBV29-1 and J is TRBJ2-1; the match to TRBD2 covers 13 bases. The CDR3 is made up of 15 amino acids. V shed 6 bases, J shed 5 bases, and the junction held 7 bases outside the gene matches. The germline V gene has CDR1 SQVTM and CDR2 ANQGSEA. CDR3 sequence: CSVAGGTSGNNEQFF. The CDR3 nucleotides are TGCAGCGTCGCCGGGGGGACTAGCGGGAACAATGAGCAGTTCTTC.

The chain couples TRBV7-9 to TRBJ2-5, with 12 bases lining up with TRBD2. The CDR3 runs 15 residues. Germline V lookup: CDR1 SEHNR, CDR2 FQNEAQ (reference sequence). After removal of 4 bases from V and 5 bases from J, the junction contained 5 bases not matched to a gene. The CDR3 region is CASSSLAGGGETQYF. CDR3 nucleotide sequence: TGTGCCAGCAGCTCGCTAGCGGGAGGGGGGGAGACCCAGTACTTC.

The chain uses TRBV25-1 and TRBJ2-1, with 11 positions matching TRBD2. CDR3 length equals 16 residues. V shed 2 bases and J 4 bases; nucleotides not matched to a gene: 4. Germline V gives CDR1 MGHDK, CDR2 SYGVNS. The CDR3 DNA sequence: TGTGCCAGCAGTGAACCGGGACTAGCGGCGTACAATGAGCAGTTCTTC. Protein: CASSEPGLAAYNEQFF. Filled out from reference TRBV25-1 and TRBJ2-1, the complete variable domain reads EADIYQTPRYLVIGTGKKITLECSQTMGHDKMYWYQQDPGMELHLIHYSYGVNSTEKGDLSSESTVSRIRTEHFPLTLESARPSHTSQYLCASSEPGLAAYNEQFFGPGTRLTVL.

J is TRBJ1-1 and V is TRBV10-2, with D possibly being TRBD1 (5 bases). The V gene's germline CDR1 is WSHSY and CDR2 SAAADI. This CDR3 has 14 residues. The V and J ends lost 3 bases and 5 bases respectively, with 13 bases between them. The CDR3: CASSETGGWTEAFF. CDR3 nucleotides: TGCGCCAGCAGTGAAACTGGGGGGTGGACTGAAGCTTTCTTT.

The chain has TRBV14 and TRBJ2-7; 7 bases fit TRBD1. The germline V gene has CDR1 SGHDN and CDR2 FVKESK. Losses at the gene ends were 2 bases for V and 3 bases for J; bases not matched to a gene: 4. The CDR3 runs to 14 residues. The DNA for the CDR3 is TGTGCCAGCAGCCAATCGGGACAGTACTACGAGCAGTACTTC. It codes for CASSQSGQYYEQYF.

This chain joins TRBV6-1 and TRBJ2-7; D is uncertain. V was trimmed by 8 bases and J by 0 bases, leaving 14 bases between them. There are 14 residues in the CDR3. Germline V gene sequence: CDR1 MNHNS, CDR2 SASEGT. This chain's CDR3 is CASSGYGPSYEQYF. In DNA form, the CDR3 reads TGTGCCAGCTCCGGGTACGGCCCCTCCTACGAGCAGTACTTC.

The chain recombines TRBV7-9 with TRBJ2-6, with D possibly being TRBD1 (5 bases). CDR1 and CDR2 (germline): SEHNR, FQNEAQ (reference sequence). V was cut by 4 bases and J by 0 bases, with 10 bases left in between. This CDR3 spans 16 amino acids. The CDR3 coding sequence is TGTGCCAGCAGCTCGCAGGGATTCTCTGGGGCCAACGTCCTGACTTTC. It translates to CASSSQGFSGANVLTF.

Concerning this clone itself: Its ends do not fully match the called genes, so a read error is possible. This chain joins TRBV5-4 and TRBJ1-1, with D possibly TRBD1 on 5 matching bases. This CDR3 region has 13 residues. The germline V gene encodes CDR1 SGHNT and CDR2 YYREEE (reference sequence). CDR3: CASNLGGMTEAFF. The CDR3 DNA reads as TGTGCCAGCAACTTGGGGGGGATGACTGAAGCTTTCTTT.

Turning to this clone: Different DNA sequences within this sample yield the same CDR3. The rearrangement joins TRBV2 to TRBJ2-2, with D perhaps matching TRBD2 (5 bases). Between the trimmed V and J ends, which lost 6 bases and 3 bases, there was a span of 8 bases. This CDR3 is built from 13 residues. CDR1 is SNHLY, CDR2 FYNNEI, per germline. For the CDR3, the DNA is TGTGCCAGCAGAGGAGGTTACACCGGGGAGCTGTTTTTT. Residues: CASRGGYTGELFF.

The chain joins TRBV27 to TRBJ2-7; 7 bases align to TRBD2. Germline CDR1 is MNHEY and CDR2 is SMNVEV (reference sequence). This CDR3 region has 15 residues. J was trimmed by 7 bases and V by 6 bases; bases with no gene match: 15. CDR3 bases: TGTGCCAGCAGGACAGCGGGGAACTACGTCGGGGAGCAGTACTTC. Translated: CASRTAGNYVGEQYF.

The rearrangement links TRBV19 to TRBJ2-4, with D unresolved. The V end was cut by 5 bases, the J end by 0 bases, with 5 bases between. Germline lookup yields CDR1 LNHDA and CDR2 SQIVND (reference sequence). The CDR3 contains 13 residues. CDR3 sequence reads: CASSLIAKNIQYF. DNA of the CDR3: TGTGCCAGTAGTCTAATAGCCAAAAACATTCAGTACTTC.

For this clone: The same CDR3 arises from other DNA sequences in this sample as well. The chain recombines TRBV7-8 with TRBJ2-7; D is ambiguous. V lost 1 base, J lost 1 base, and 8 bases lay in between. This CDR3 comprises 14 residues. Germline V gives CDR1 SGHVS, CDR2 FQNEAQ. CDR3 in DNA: TGTGCCAGCAGCTTAGTTGCCAGTTCCTACGAGCAGTACTTC. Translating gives CASSLVASSYEQYF.

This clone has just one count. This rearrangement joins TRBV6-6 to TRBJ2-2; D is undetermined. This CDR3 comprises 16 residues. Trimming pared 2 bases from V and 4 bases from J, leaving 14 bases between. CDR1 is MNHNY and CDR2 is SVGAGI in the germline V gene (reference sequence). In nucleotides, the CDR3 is TGTGCCAGCAGTTACCCCGGTGTCGATTTCACCGGGGAGCTGTTTTTT. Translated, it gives CASSYPGVDFTGELFF.